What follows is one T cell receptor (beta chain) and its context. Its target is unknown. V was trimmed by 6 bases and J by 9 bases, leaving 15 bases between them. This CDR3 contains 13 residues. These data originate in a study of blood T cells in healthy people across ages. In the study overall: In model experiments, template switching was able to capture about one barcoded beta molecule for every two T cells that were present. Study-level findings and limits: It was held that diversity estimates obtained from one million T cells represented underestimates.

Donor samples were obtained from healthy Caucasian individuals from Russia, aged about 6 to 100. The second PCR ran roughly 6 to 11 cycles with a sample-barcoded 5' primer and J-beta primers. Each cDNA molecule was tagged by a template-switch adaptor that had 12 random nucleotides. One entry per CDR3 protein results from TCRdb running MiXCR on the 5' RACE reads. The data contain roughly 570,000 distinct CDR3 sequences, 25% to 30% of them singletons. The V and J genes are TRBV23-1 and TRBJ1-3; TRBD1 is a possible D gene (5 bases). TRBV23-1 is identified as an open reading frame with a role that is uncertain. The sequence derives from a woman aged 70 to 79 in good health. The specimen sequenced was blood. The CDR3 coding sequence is TGCGCCAGCAGCCTGCGGGGCGTCGGCACCATATATTTT. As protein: CASSLRGVGTIYF.